The source of this T cell receptor (beta chain) is a study of CD8+ T cells in alopecia areata. Noted treatment: oral pan-JAK inhibitor, 5-10 mg twice daily. Sequencing used cDNA as its template, made by extracting RNA and reverse transcribing it. Data came from immunoSEQ multiplex PCR; TCRdb stores just in-frame clones and leaves some out. The table has 190,000 or so clones, 55% to 75% seen once. Trimming stripped 4 bases from V and 4 bases from J, with 16 bases between. CDR1 SGHVS and CDR2 FQNEAQ come from the germline V gene. This CDR3 is built from 15 residues. This clone was found a few times. What it binds is not known. The study's findings and limits: Scalp sequencing captures resident alphabeta T cells of normal skin too. Clonality was higher in lesional than normal scalp, especially in alopecia totalis/universalis.

Sequenced material: CD4+ T cells sorted from blood, taken at week 24, from a patient treated with tofacitinib. The TCR sequence derives from a human donor with alopecia areata. V and J are TRBV7-8 and TRBJ2-5; D may be TRBD1 or TRBD2 (6 bases each). The CDR3 loop reads CASSSLGGQGETQYF. The DNA for the CDR3 is TGTGCCAGCAGCTCTCTTGGGGGGCAGGGAGAGACCCAGTACTTC. The full variable domain, rest sourced from reference TRBV7-8 and TRBJ2-5, is GAGVSQSPRYKVAKRGQDVALRCDPISGHVSLFWYQQALGQGPEFLTYFQNEAQLDKSGLPSDRFFAERPEGSVSTLKIQRTQQEDSAVYLCASSSLGGQGETQYFGPGTRLLVL.